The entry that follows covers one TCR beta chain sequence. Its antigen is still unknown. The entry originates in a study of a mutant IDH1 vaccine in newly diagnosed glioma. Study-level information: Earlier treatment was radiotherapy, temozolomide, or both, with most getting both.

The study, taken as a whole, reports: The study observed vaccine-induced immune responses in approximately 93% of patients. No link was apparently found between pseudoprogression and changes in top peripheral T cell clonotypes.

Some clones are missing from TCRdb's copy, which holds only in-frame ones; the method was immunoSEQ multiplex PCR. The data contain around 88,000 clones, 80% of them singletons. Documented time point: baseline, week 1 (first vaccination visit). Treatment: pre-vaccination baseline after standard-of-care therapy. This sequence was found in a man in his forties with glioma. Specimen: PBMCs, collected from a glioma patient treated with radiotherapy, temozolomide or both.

The DNA of the CDR3 is TGTGCCAGCAGCTACGGGCGGGGGGGCCGGGAGCTGTTTTTT. It translates to CASSYGRGGRELFF. The chain employs TRBV7-2 and TRBJ2-2; 9 bases fit TRBD2. The germline gives CDR1 SGHTA, CDR2 FQGNSA. The CDR3 covers 14 residues. V gave up 4 bases and J gave up 9 bases; unmatched junction bases: 6.